Sequencing of this T cell receptor beta chain was carried out in a study of graft-versus-host responses after intestinal transplantation. About the research overall: Anti-thymocyte globulin induction preceded about 3 years of tacrolimus and steroid maintenance in all recipients.

This CDR3 has 14 residues. CDR1 PRHDT and CDR2 FYEKMQ come from the germline V gene (reference sequence). V gave up 5 bases and J gave up 4 bases; unmatched junction bases: 7. The authors combined approximately 200,000 CFSE-labeled responder cells with approximately 200,000 irradiated, violet-dye-labeled stimulator cells in plates. Points from the study as a whole: In patients with graft-donor T cell macrochimerism, allograft graft-versus-host to host-versus-graft clonal ratios were high. GvH clones occurred in recipient marrow; some first appeared in ileum or blood.

Some clones are missing from TCRdb's copy, which holds only in-frame ones; the method was immunoSEQ multiplex PCR. The table has some 4,700 clones, 27% seen once. The sequencing used alloreactive CD8+ T cells from a mixed lymphocyte reaction culture, collected before transplantation. The sample's subset: CFSE-low proliferating T cells sorted from approximately 6-day pre-transplant mixed lymphocyte reaction (GvH or HvG direction). This receptor was taken from a human patient who was an organ donor for intestinal transplantation. The gene calls are TRBV13 and TRBJ1-2; 7 bases are a match to TRBD1. The CDR3 loop is CASSRGQIGYGYTF. The CDR3 DNA reads TGTGCCAGCAGCCGGGGACAGATCGGCTATGGCTACACCTTC.